These T cell receptor beta chains were read from a single sample in a study of identical twins. MiXCR was run by TCRdb on the 5' RACE reads, yielding one entry per CDR3 protein. The table has a few hundred thousand distinct CDR3 sequences, roughly an eighth seen once. This sample was shared with a second study, whose subject was yellow fever vaccine responses in identical twins.

Sequencing used CD4+ T cells sorted from blood. The receptors shown here come from a woman between 18 and 30 years old in good health. Both conserved end residues are part of each CDR3. The D gene is left open where the match is weak. The size field is filled for only some rows; it gives once, few, many or a size class.

j_call: TRBJ1-5
clone_size: few
d_call: TRBD1
v_call: TRBV10-3
cdr3_aa: CAISDLYRGGNQPQHF
cdr3_nt: TGTGCCATCAGTGATCTGTACAGGGGTGGCAATCAGCCCCAGCATTTT

j_call: TRBJ2-7
clone_size: few
d_call: TRBD1
v_call: TRBV15
cdr3_aa: CATSRVSGTGGSEQYF
cdr3_nt: TGTGCCACCAGCAGAGTATCCGGGACAGGGGGTTCCGAGCAGTACTTC

j_call: TRBJ2-5
clone_size: few
d_call: -
v_call: TRBV29-1
cdr3_aa: CSVDEETQYF
cdr3_nt: TGCAGCGTTGATGAAGAGACCCAGTACTTC

j_call: TRBJ1-6
clone_size: -
d_call: -
v_call: TRBV27
cdr3_aa: CASRGGLLRSPLHF
cdr3_nt: TGTGCCAGCAGGGGGGGACTCCTGAGGTCACCCCTCCACTTT

j_call: TRBJ2-7
clone_size: -
d_call: -
v_call: TRBV6-5
cdr3_aa: CASSYSDSTSYEQYF
cdr3_nt: TGTGCCAGCAGTTACTCGGACAGCACCTCCTACGAGCAGTACTTC

j_call: TRBJ1-1
clone_size: few
d_call: TRBD1
v_call: TRBV7-8
cdr3_aa: CASSLRGLDTEAFF
cdr3_nt: TGTGCCAGCAGTCTAAGGGGGCTCGACACTGAAGCTTTCTTT

j_call: TRBJ2-1
clone_size: many
d_call: -
v_call: TRBV7-9
cdr3_aa: CASSYNNEQFF
cdr3_nt: TGTGCCAGCAGCTACAACAATGAGCAGTTCTTC

j_call: TRBJ2-4
clone_size: many
d_call: -
v_call: TRBV5-5
cdr3_aa: CASSFSPGGAKNIQYF
cdr3_nt: TGTGCCAGCAGCTTTTCCCCTGGTGGAGCCAAAAACATTCAGTACTTC

j_call: TRBJ2-2
clone_size: -
d_call: TRBD1
v_call: TRBV28
cdr3_aa: CASSRRQGTGTGELFF
cdr3_nt: TGTGCCAGCAGCCGTAGACAGGGTACTGGGACCGGGGAGCTGTTTTTT

j_call: TRBJ2-2
clone_size: -
d_call: TRBD1
v_call: TRBV5-6
cdr3_aa: CASSVGRGLSTGELFF
cdr3_nt: TGTGCCAGCAGCGTGGGCAGGGGGCTGTCCACCGGGGAGCTGTTTTTT

j_call: TRBJ2-3
clone_size: few
d_call: -
v_call: TRBV6-4
cdr3_aa: CASRDSGVLRNGDTQYF
cdr3_nt: TGTGCCAGCAGGGACTCCGGCGTTTTGCGGAATGGAGATACGCAGTATTTT

j_call: TRBJ2-7
clone_size: -
d_call: -
v_call: TRBV2
cdr3_aa: CASRKTVGSYEQYF
cdr3_nt: TGTGCCAGCAGAAAGACGGTGGGGAGCTACGAGCAGTACTTC

j_call: TRBJ2-3
clone_size: few
d_call: TRBD1
v_call: TRBV2
cdr3_aa: CASSGTGGLDTQYF
cdr3_nt: TGTGCCAGCAGCGGGACAGGGGGCTTGGATACGCAGTATTTT

j_call: TRBJ2-2
clone_size: -
d_call: TRBD1
v_call: TRBV5-1
cdr3_aa: CASSFVQGATGELFF
cdr3_nt: TGCGCCAGCAGCTTTGTACAGGGGGCAACCGGGGAGCTGTTTTTT

j_call: TRBJ1-5
clone_size: many
d_call: TRBD1
v_call: TRBV5-1
cdr3_aa: CASSQGAGGGNQPQHF
cdr3_nt: TGCGCCAGCAGCCAGGGTGCAGGGGGAGGTAATCAGCCCCAGCATTTT

j_call: TRBJ2-5
clone_size: -
d_call: TRBD1
v_call: TRBV4-2
cdr3_aa: CASSQDGGTGETQYF
cdr3_nt: TGTGCCAGCAGCCAAGACGGCGGGACAGGAGAGACCCAGTACTTC

j_call: TRBJ2-7
clone_size: few
d_call: TRBD2
v_call: TRBV5-1
cdr3_aa: CASSIGTSGRAGYEQYF
cdr3_nt: TGCGCCAGCAGCATCGGGACTAGCGGGAGGGCCGGTTACGAGCAGTACTTC

j_call: TRBJ2-5
clone_size: -
d_call: -
v_call: TRBV7-2
cdr3_aa: CASSLLLQETQYF
cdr3_nt: TGTGCCAGCAGCTTACTCTTACAAGAGACCCAGTACTTC

j_call: TRBJ2-3
clone_size: many
d_call: -
v_call: TRBV29-1
cdr3_aa: CSVEGQGHTDTQYF
cdr3_nt: TGCAGCGTTGAGGGGCAGGGTCATACAGATACGCAGTATTTT

j_call: TRBJ2-2
clone_size: many
d_call: -
v_call: TRBV7-9
cdr3_aa: CASSLGQTGPGELFF
cdr3_nt: TGTGCCAGCAGCTTAGGCCAGACTGGGCCCGGGGAGCTGTTTTTT

j_call: TRBJ2-3
clone_size: many
d_call: -
v_call: TRBV5-1
cdr3_aa: CASSLGLILYADTQYF
cdr3_nt: TGCGCCAGCAGCCTAGGACTAATCCTCTACGCAGATACGCAGTATTTT

j_call: TRBJ2-7
clone_size: -
d_call: -
v_call: TRBV27
cdr3_aa: CASTLIAGATGEQYF
cdr3_nt: TGTGCCAGCACCCTGATTGCCGGGGCGACGGGAGAGCAGTACTTC

j_call: TRBJ2-3
clone_size: -
d_call: -
v_call: TRBV28
cdr3_aa: CASSFLRVGDLSTDTQYF
cdr3_nt: TGTGCCAGCAGTTTTTTACGTGTCGGGGACCTTAGCACAGATACGCAGTATTTT

j_call: TRBJ2-1
clone_size: -
d_call: -
v_call: TRBV11-2
cdr3_aa: CASSLVLVSQQQFF
cdr3_nt: TGTGCCAGCAGCTTAGTTCTTGTTTCGCAGCAGCAGTTCTTC

j_call: TRBJ2-5
clone_size: few
d_call: TRBD1
v_call: TRBV15
cdr3_aa: CATSRGGQAGETQYF
cdr3_nt: TGTGCCACCAGCAGAGGTGGACAGGCGGGAGAGACCCAGTACTTC

j_call: TRBJ2-3
clone_size: -
d_call: TRBD2
v_call: TRBV11-1
cdr3_aa: CASSPRNGLAGVSVDTQYF
cdr3_nt: TGTGCCAGCAGCCCTAGGAACGGACTAGCGGGAGTTTCGGTAGATACGCAGTATTTT

j_call: TRBJ2-1
clone_size: few
d_call: -
v_call: TRBV28
cdr3_aa: CASSFRQASRGRFF
cdr3_nt: TGTGCCAGCAGTTTTCGACAGGCGAGCAGGGGACGGTTCTTC

j_call: TRBJ1-2
clone_size: -
d_call: -
v_call: TRBV7-2
cdr3_aa: CASSFFESSNYGYTF
cdr3_nt: TGTGCCAGCAGCTTTTTCGAAAGCTCTAACTATGGCTACACCTTC

j_call: TRBJ1-4
clone_size: few
d_call: TRBD1
v_call: TRBV6-1
cdr3_aa: CASRLTGNDEKLFF
cdr3_nt: TGTGCCAGCAGACTGACAGGGAACGATGAAAAACTGTTTTTT

j_call: TRBJ1-1
clone_size: few
d_call: -
v_call: TRBV6-1
cdr3_aa: CASRRNREATEAFF
cdr3_nt: TGTGCCAGCAGGAGGAACAGGGAAGCCACTGAAGCTTTCTTT

j_call: TRBJ2-7
clone_size: few
d_call: TRBD2
v_call: TRBV11-3
cdr3_aa: CASSLALCAGVGYEQYF
cdr3_nt: TGTGCCAGCAGCTTAGCCCTCTGCGCGGGAGTAGGTTACGAGCAGTACTTC

j_call: TRBJ2-5
clone_size: -
d_call: -
v_call: TRBV9
cdr3_aa: CASSVGSFGETQYF
cdr3_nt: TGTGCCAGCAGCGTAGGTAGCTTCGGAGAGACCCAGTACTTC

j_call: TRBJ2-1
clone_size: many
d_call: TRBD1
v_call: TRBV12-3/TRBV12-4
cdr3_aa: CASSRRDSNEQFF
cdr3_nt: TGTGCCAGCAGTCGCCGGGACAGCAATGAGCAGTTCTTC

j_call: TRBJ2-3
clone_size: few
d_call: -
v_call: TRBV20-1
cdr3_aa: CSARPDGQPTDTQYF
cdr3_nt: TGCAGTGCTAGGCCGGACGGACAGCCCACAGATACGCAGTATTTT

j_call: TRBJ2-5
clone_size: few
d_call: -
v_call: TRBV7-2
cdr3_aa: CASSLVSQETQYF
cdr3_nt: TGTGCCAGCAGCTTAGTTAGCCAGGAGACCCAGTACTTC

j_call: TRBJ2-2
clone_size: -
d_call: TRBD1
v_call: TRBV7-2
cdr3_aa: CASSPLQGTGELFF
cdr3_nt: TGTGCCAGCAGCCCATTACAGGGGACCGGGGAGCTGTTTTTT

j_call: TRBJ1-5
clone_size: -
d_call: -
v_call: TRBV12-3/TRBV12-4
cdr3_aa: CASRAAYSNQPQHF
cdr3_nt: TGTGCCAGCAGAGCTGCGTATAGCAATCAGCCCCAGCATTTT

j_call: TRBJ1-2
clone_size: few
d_call: TRBD1
v_call: TRBV29-1
cdr3_aa: CSVALATGDYGYTF
cdr3_nt: TGCAGCGTCGCTCTTGCCACAGGGGACTATGGCTACACCTTC

j_call: TRBJ2-3
clone_size: many
d_call: -
v_call: TRBV7-9
cdr3_aa: CASSQDRLGGNTQYF
cdr3_nt: TGTGCCAGCAGCCAAGATCGCCTCGGGGGTAATACGCAGTATTTT

j_call: TRBJ2-5
clone_size: -
d_call: -
v_call: TRBV5-1
cdr3_aa: CASSLASPRETQYF
cdr3_nt: TGCGCCAGCAGCTTGGCAAGTCCTCGGGAGACCCAGTACTTC

j_call: TRBJ2-1
clone_size: few
d_call: TRBD2
v_call: TRBV7-9
cdr3_aa: CASSYTTSGRADEQFF
cdr3_nt: TGTGCCAGCAGCTATACGACTAGCGGGAGGGCTGATGAGCAGTTCTTC

j_call: TRBJ2-2
clone_size: -
d_call: -
v_call: TRBV7-8
cdr3_aa: CASSLVQYTGELFF
cdr3_nt: TGTGCCAGCAGCTTAGTACAGTACACCGGGGAGCTGTTTTTT

j_call: TRBJ1-6
clone_size: -
d_call: TRBD1
v_call: TRBV20-1
cdr3_aa: CSARVTGQGNSPLHF
cdr3_nt: TGCAGTGCTAGAGTTACCGGACAGGGTAATTCACCCCTCCACTTT

j_call: TRBJ2-7
clone_size: few
d_call: TRBD1
v_call: TRBV5-1
cdr3_aa: CASSLWTGQGNEQYF
cdr3_nt: TGCGCCAGCAGCTTGTGGACCGGACAGGGCAACGAGCAGTACTTC

j_call: TRBJ2-3
clone_size: many
d_call: TRBD1
v_call: TRBV5-1
cdr3_aa: CASSRQGGTDTQYF
cdr3_nt: TGCGCCAGCAGCCGACAGGGTGGCACAGATACGCAGTATTTT

j_call: TRBJ2-7
clone_size: -
d_call: -
v_call: TRBV6-5
cdr3_aa: CASILGGATTYEQYF
cdr3_nt: TGTGCCAGCATTCTCGGCGGGGCGACAACCTACGAGCAGTACTTC

j_call: TRBJ1-5
clone_size: few
d_call: -
v_call: TRBV23-1
cdr3_aa: CASNPDSNQPQHF
cdr3_nt: TGCGCCAGCAACCCAGATAGCAATCAGCCCCAGCATTTT

j_call: TRBJ2-1
clone_size: -
d_call: TRBD2
v_call: TRBV6-1
cdr3_aa: CASSPTSGAHNEQFF
cdr3_nt: TGTGCCAGCAGCCCGACTAGCGGGGCGCACAATGAGCAGTTCTTC

j_call: TRBJ2-1
clone_size: few
d_call: -
v_call: TRBV6-5
cdr3_aa: CASSYLFTDNEQFF
cdr3_nt: TGTGCCAGCAGTTACTTATTCACCGACAATGAGCAGTTCTTC

j_call: TRBJ2-3
clone_size: few
d_call: -
v_call: TRBV20-1
cdr3_aa: CSARGDGLQYF
cdr3_nt: TGCAGTGCTAGAGGGGACGGACTGCAGTATTTT

j_call: TRBJ2-7
clone_size: -
d_call: -
v_call: TRBV7-8
cdr3_aa: CASSLEEGRDEQYF
cdr3_nt: TGTGCCAGCAGCTTAGAGGAGGGAAGGGACGAGCAGTACTTC

j_call: TRBJ2-6
clone_size: many
d_call: TRBD1
v_call: TRBV27
cdr3_aa: CASSLFFPGQSSGANVLTF
cdr3_nt: TGTGCCAGCAGTTTATTCTTTCCGGGACAGAGCTCTGGGGCCAACGTCCTGACTTTC

j_call: TRBJ2-7
clone_size: few
d_call: -
v_call: TRBV29-1
cdr3_aa: CSVAEVEQYF
cdr3_nt: TGCAGCGTTGCCGAAGTAGAGCAGTACTTC

j_call: TRBJ2-1
clone_size: many
d_call: -
v_call: TRBV29-1
cdr3_aa: CSVESSYNEQFF
cdr3_nt: TGCAGCGTTGAAAGCAGCTACAATGAGCAGTTCTTC

j_call: TRBJ1-1
clone_size: -
d_call: -
v_call: TRBV27
cdr3_aa: CASSLTRKEETFF
cdr3_nt: TGTGCCAGCAGTTTGACGAGGAAGGAGGAAACTTTCTTT

j_call: TRBJ1-1
clone_size: few
d_call: -
v_call: TRBV6-6
cdr3_aa: CASMLDTEAFF
cdr3_nt: TGTGCCAGCATGTTGGACACTGAAGCTTTCTTT

j_call: TRBJ1-1
clone_size: -
d_call: TRBD1
v_call: TRBV20-1
cdr3_aa: CSAHKTGGGTEAFF
cdr3_nt: TGCAGTGCTCACAAAACAGGGGGAGGGACTGAAGCTTTCTTT